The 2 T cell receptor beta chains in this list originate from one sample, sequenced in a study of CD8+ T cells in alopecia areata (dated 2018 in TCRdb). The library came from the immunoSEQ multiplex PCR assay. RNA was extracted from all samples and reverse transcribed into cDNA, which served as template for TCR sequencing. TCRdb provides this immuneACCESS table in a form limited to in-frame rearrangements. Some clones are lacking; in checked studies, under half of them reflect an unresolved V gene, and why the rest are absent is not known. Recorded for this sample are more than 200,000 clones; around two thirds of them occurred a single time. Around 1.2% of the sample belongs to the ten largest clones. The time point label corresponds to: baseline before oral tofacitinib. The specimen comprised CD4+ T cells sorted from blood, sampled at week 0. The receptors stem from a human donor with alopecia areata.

CDR3 DNA: TGTGCCATTCCTCCGGGACTAAGGGAGTTCTTC. This sequence encodes CAIPPGLREFF. The chain recombines TRBV28 with TRBJ2-1; 7 nucleotides align to TRBD2. V trimming: 10 bases; J trimming: 14 bases; junction bases outside the gene matches: 11. This CDR3 has 11 residues. Germline V gene lookup returns CDR1 MDHEN and CDR2 SYDVKM.

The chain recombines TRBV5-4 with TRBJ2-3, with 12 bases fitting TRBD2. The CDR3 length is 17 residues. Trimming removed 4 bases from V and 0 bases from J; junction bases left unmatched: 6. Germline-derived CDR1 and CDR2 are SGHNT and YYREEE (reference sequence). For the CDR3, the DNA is TGTGCCAGCAGCCGATGGACTAGCGGGGTTAGCACAGATACGCAGTATTTT. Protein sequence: CASSRWTSGVSTDTQYF.